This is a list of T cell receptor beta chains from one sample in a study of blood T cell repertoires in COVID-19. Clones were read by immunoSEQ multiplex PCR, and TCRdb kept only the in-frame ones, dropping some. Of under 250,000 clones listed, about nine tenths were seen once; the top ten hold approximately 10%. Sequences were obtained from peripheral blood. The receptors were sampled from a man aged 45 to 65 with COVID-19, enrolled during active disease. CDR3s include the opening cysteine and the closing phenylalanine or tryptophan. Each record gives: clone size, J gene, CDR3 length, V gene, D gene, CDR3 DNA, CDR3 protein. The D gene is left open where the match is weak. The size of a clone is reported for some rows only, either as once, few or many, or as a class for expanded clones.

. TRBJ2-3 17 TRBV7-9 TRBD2 TGTGCCAGCAGCCCTCCGGCGATAGCGGGGTACACAGATACGCAGTATTTT CASSPPAIAGYTDTQYF
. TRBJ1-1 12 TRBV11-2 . TGTGCCAGCAGCTTAAACGCGGCCGAAGCTTTCTTT CASSLNAAEAFF
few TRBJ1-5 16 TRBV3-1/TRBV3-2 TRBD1 TGTGCCAGCAGCCAAGGGGGGACAGGGGGGAATCAGCCCCAGCATTTT CASSQGGTGGNQPQHF
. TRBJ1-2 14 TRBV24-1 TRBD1 TGTGCCACCAGTGACCGAGACAGGGATAGTGGCTACACCTTC CATSDRDRDSGYTF
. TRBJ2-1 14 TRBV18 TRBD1 TGTGCCAGCTCACCCGGACAGGGCGTAAATGAGCAGTTCTTC CASSPGQGVNEQFF
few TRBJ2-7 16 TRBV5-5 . TGTGCCAGCAGCTTGGAGCGGCTAAAACCTTCCTACGAGCAGTACTTC CASSLERLKPSYEQYF
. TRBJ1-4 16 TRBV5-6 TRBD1 TGTGCCAGCAGCTTTGATCGTGGACAGGCCCCTCTAAGACTGTTTTTT CASSFDRGQAPLRLFF
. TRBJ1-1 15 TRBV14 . TGTGCCAGCAGCCAAGTTGGGTACGGGGACACTGAAGCTTTCTTT CASSQVGYGDTEAFF
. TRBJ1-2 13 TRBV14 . TGTGCCAGCAGCCAAGACAGAAACTATGGCTACACCTTC CASSQDRNYGYTF
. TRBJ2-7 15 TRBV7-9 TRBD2 TGTGCCAGCAGCTTAGAGGCTAGCGGAAACTACGAGCAGTACTTC CASSLEASGNYEQYF
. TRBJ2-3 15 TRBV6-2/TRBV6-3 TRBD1 TGTGCCAGCAGCGATCGAGGGGGCAGCACAGATACGCAGTATTTT CASSDRGGSTDTQYF
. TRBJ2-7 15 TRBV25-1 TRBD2 TGTGCCAGCAGTGAATGGGCGGGAGGATTGGACGAGCAGTACTTC CASSEWAGGLDEQYF
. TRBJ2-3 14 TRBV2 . TGTGCCAGCAGTAGGGGCGCAGGCACAGATACGCAGTATTTT CASSRGAGTDTQYF
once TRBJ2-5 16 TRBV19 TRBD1 TGTGCCAGTAGTCTAGCGACAGGGGGCTTCCAAGAGACCCAGTACTTC CASSLATGGFQETQYF
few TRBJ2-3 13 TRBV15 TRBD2 TGTGCCACCACTAGCGGGCCCACAGATACGCAGTATTTT CATTSGPTDTQYF
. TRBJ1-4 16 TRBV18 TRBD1 TGTGCCAGCTCACCGGGACAGGGGATTACTAATGAAAAACTGTTTTTT CASSPGQGITNEKLFF
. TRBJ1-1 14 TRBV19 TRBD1 TGTGCCAGTAGTTACAGGGGGATGAACACTGAAGCTTTCTTT CASSYRGMNTEAFF
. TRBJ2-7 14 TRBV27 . TGTGCCAGCAGTAGCCGAACAGGGACCTACGAGCAGTACTTC CASSSRTGTYEQYF
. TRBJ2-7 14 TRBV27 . TGTGCCAGCGGATCGACAAAGTCCAGCTACGAGCAGTACTTC CASGSTKSSYEQYF
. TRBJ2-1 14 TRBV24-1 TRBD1 TGTGCCACCAGTGGGGGACAGGGTATAGAGGGGCAGTTCTTC CATSGGQGIEGQFF
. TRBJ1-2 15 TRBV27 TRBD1 TGTGCCAGCAGTCTAAATCCCGACAGGGACCGTGGCTACACCTTC CASSLNPDRDRGYTF
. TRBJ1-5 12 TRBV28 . TGTGCCAGCAGGGGGACAAATCAGCCCCAGCATTTT CASRGTNQPQHF
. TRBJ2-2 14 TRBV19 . TGTGCCAGTAGTATAGGCGGAAACACCGGGGAGCTGTTTTTT CASSIGGNTGELFF
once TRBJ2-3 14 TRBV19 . TGTGCCAGTGGAGGAGCGGAATACACAGATACGCAGTATTTT CASGGAEYTDTQYF
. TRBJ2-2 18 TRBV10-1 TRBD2 TGCGCCAGCAGTGGCCCTAGCGGGAGGGCCGTAAAGACCGGGGAGCTGTTTTTT CASSGPSGRAVKTGELFF
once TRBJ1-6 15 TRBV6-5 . TGTGCCAGCAGTTACGGGGGGGCTTTTAATTCACCCCTCCACTTT CASSYGGAFNSPLHF
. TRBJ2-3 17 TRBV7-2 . TGTGCCAGCAGCCCACTAGACGGCACCTTTAGCACAGATACGCAGTATTTT CASSPLDGTFSTDTQYF
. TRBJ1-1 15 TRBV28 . TGTGCCAGCAGTTTTTGGGGGCGCACGAACACTGAAGCTTTCTTT CASSFWGRTNTEAFF